This T cell receptor beta chain stems from a study of Ad26.COV2.S vaccination and SARS-CoV-2 variants (dated by TCRdb to about 2021). Regarding the complete study: Donors in the vaccine arm were drawn from COV1001, a phase I-IIa trial of Ad26.COV2.S in healthy adults that was multicentre, randomized, double-blind and placebo-controlled. Dosing of Ad26.COV2.S was intramuscular, at either 5x10^10 or 1x10^11 viral particles, delivered as one shot or as two shots spaced 56 days apart. The specificity and breadth of SARS-CoV-2-reactive T cell receptors after Ad26.COV2.S vaccination were assessed by TCRbeta repertoire sequencing. A total of 32 samples were included in the TCR-sequenced set, comprising around 19 Ad26.COV2.S vaccine recipients, 5 placebo recipients and 8 SARS-CoV-2 convalescent individuals. Trial participants were randomized into five groups of five: low-dose or high-dose Ad26.COV2.S given once or twice, or placebo on both occasions. Investigators remained blinded to trial group allocation during experiments and outcome assessment. Paper-wide results and their limitations: Comparing responses between vaccine doses or regimens was not something the study was powered to do. The authors noted that total T cell responses may have been underestimated by the TCR breadth and depth analyses. Vaccine and placebo recipients had comparable non-spike TCR breadth, which fits with the vaccine containing only spike. After vaccination, substantial breadth of spike-specific CD8+ and CD4+ T cell responses was reported. Spike-specific TCR breadth was higher in Ad26.COV2.S recipients than in placebo recipients (P = 0.0014).

Taken with the paper, the label for treatment or condition translates to: about 20 received Ad26.COV2.S at low or high dose, single or two shots; about 5 received placebo; per-sample allocation not given. For vaccine and placebo recipients, repertoires were sequenced using samples collected on day 63 after the first injection. Cohort 1b enrolled 25 adults aged 18-55 years at a single site in Boston, USA, between 29 July and 7 August 2020. Ad26.COV2.S consisted of a replication-incompetent adenovirus type 26 vector by which a prefusion-stabilized SARS-CoV-2 spike protein from the original Wuhan strain was expressed. V and J are truncated by 6 bases and 5 bases respectively, leaving an intervening sequence of 17 bases. Reading from cysteine to phenylalanine, the CDR3 counts 15 amino acids. Solely the CDR3 DNA is kept, with 45 bases framed from the first base. The germline V gene sets CDR1 to ENHRY and CDR2 to SYGVKD.

The immunoSEQ Assay was used to sequence TCRbeta CDR3 regions. After extraction, genomic DNA underwent amplification by bias-controlled multiplex PCR, followed by high-throughput sequencing. In the original analysis: To quantify the absolute abundance of each unique TCRbeta CDR3 region, sequences were collapsed and filtered. Usable DNA was measured by amplifying reference genes present in all nucleated cells, and TCRbeta template counts were normalized to that usable DNA to estimate T cell fraction. Repertoire TCRs were annotated as SARS-CoV-2-specific when V gene, CDR3 amino acid sequence and J gene were exactly matched to a known reactive TCR set. MIRA supplied the reference SARS-CoV-2 TCR set, which was filtered for enrichment in COVID-19-positive ImmuneCODE repertoires so that public or cross-reactive TCRs were removed. Based on the MIRA antigens, annotated TCRs were further analysed at the level of specific ORF or position within ORF. Breadth was defined as annotated unique rearrangements over total unique productive rearrangements; depth was the summed frequency of those rearrangements. Two-sided Wilcoxon rank-sum tests were applied when comparing TCR breadth between groups. Held by TCRdb, this immuneACCESS table contains in-frame sequences only and omits some clones. Under half of the omission traces to an unresolved V gene where checked; the cause of the rest is unknown. V and J calls and clone size are those listed in that table; D and trimming were worked out from the DNA. Across this sample there are around 380,000 clones, with approximately 86% seen only once. The top ten constitute 3.5% of the sample.

Remarks on this clone: Its antigen is not yet known. Per-nucleotide qualities are absent, and no much larger clonotype sits a single base away.

This receptor was identified in a person aged 18 to 59 who received the Ad26.COV2.S COVID-19 vaccine or a placebo. The chain joins TRBV10-3 to TRBJ2-1; the D region may be TRBD1 or TRBD2, each matching 6 bases equally. The material was peripheral blood, obtained in a trial of Ad26.COV2.S vaccine versus placebo. The CDR3 has the sequence CAIRRDISRDNEQFF. The sequenced DNA: TGTGCCATCAGGCGGGACATTTCGAGGGACAATGAGCAGTTCTTC.